The 24 T cell receptor delta chains given below trace back to one sample, sequenced in a study of γδ T cells in repeated Plasmodium falciparum infection. TCRdb re-called the multiplex PCR reads using CATT. Here the sample spans 75,000 to 100,000 delta-chain clones, more than 1.4% being singletons. Vgamma9/Vdelta2+ and Vdelta2-negative gammadelta T cells were flow-sorted from PBMC for bulk sequencing. Sequences were obtained from gamma-delta T cells from blood. The receptors were sampled from a pool of human donors (malaria-infected and uninfected, not separated).

This clone was seen only a few times. TCRdb's protein, taken from a much larger clone, differs from this DNA's translation at residue 3, likely owing to a read error; the protein displayed comes from the DNA. CDR3 bases: TGTGCTCCTGGGGAAGTAGTACTGGATCCAGTGACAGCACAACTCTTCTTT. Protein sequence: CAPGEVVLDPVTAQLFF. The rearrangement joins TRDV1 to TRDJ2, with D possibly matching TRDD3 (6 bases). Germline loops: CDR1 TSWWSYY, CDR2 QGS. CDR3 size: 17 residues.

This clone was observed many times. A far larger clone is just one base off, so this is likely a read error. This CDR3 is also generated by other DNA sequences in the sample. The rearrangement joins TRDV1 to TRDJ1; the match to TRDD3 covers 12 bases. The J gene was not available in TCRdb and was assigned here by matching the DNA to germline segments. V shed 3 bases, J shed 1 base, and the junction held 18 bases outside the gene matches. Germline V gene lookup returns CDR1 TSWWSYY and CDR2 QGS. This CDR3 is built from 21 residues. The CDR3 region has the DNA TGTGCTCTTGGGGACCCCCCTAGGGGGCTGGGGGATACGATGCGCACCGATAAACTCATCTTT. Amino acids: CALGDPPRGLGDTMRTDKLIF.

This clone appeared a few times. This DNA's translation differs at residue 11 from TCRdb's protein, which comes from a much larger clone; a read error is likely, and the protein shown is translated from the DNA. With the J gene uncalled, the V gene is TRDV1; no check of the table's D call, TRDD3, against the DNA was made. CDR1 is TSWWSYY, CDR2 QGS, per germline. The CDR3 is made up of 19 amino acids. The CDR3 nucleotides read TGTGCTCTTGGGGAACCTCTGGTCTTGGTCCATTCCTACACCGATAAACACATCTTT. Translated: CALGEPLVLVHSYTDKHIF.

On this clone itself: A far larger clone is one nucleotide away, so this likely arose from a read error. The same CDR3 arises from other DNA sequences in this sample as well. The J gene is TRDJ1, the V gene TRDV1; TRDD3 aligns across 10 bases. The J gene was not available in TCRdb and was assigned here by matching the DNA to germline segments. The CDR3 totals 23 residues. The germline gives CDR1 TSWWSYY, CDR2 QGS. CDR3 loop: CALGDFLLPTVLGDSLYTDKLIF. CDR3 nucleotide sequence: TGTGCTCTCGGGGACTTCCTTCTTCCGACCGTACTGGGGGATTCCCTGTACACCGATAAACTCATCTTT.

This clone was observed a few times. A read error likely explains why the TCRdb protein, taken from a much larger clone, differs from this DNA's translation at residue 25; the protein shown is translated from the DNA. The rearrangement links TRDV1 to TRDJ1, with D possibly being TRDD2 (6 bases). TCRdb supplies no J gene; here it was assigned by aligning the nucleotide sequence to germline. This CDR3 has 28 residues. Germline CDR1 is TSWWSYY and CDR2 is QGS. The CDR3 here is CALGCSAFPSTRYESAASDLQTTDELIF. The CDR3 DNA reads TGTGCTCTTGGGTGCTCGGCCTTCCCCTCCACTCGCTACGAATCGGCAGCGTCTGACCTTCAAACCACCGATGAACTCATCTTT.

This clone was picked up a small number of times. A far larger clone is just one base off, so this is likely a read error. Other DNA sequences in the same sample also yield this CDR3. The chain recombines TRDV1 with TRDJ1, with 12 bases matching TRDD3. TCRdb leaves out the J gene; it was filled in here by matching the DNA to germline. The CDR3 has 22 amino acids. Per germline, CDR1 TSWWSYY and CDR2 QGS. CDR3 residues: CALGEPFGRSFWGIRPTDKLIF. The CDR3 region has the DNA TGTGCCCTTGGGGAACCCTTCGGGAGATCCTTCTGGGGGATACGCCCCACCGATAAACTCATCTTT.

To note about this clone: A much bigger clone sits one base away, suggesting this may be a read error. This chain uses TRDV1 with TRDJ1; 8 nucleotides line up with TRDD3. In the absence of a J gene in TCRdb, the DNA was matched to germline to assign it here. The CDR3 has 21 residues. CDR1 is TSWWSYY, CDR2 QGS, per germline. The ends lost 2 bases at V and 0 bases at J; junction bases unmatched: 20. DNA of the CDR3: TGTGCTCTTGGGGAAGTATTCCCGAGTACTGGGGGGTACAGGTACACCGATAAACTCATCTTT. It specifies CALGEVFPSTGGYRYTDKLIF.

There are many counts of this clone. TCRdb lists the protein of a much larger clone for this DNA, which differs at residue 10, so this is likely a read error; the protein given here is translated from the DNA itself. Additional DNA sequences in this sample encode the identical CDR3. The chain recombines TRDV3 with TRDJ1; no definite D call. Germline V gene sequence: CDR1 TVYSNPD, CDR2 GDNSRS (reference sequence). The V and J ends lost 0 bases and 0 bases respectively, with 20 bases between them. The CDR3 covers 17 residues. The CDR3 coding sequence is TGTGCCTTTAGTTGGAGTCTTCGGGTCCGGTACACCGATAAACTCATCTTT. Its translation is CAFSWSLRVRYTDKLIF.

Turning to this clone: The protein TCRdb gives is from a much larger clone and does not agree with this DNA's translation at residue 5, likely a read error; the protein shown here comes from the DNA. The J gene is TRDJ1, the V gene TRDV1, with unresolved D. Here the J gene came from matching the DNA to germline, since TCRdb omits it. This CDR3 is built from 11 residues. CDR1 is TSWWSYY, CDR2 QGS, per germline. V was trimmed by 4 bases and J by 7 bases, leaving 7 bases between them. The CDR3: CALGVHTKLIF. The CDR3 coding sequence is TGTGCTCTTGGGGTACATACTAAACTCATCTTT.

This clone was found a few times. With a far larger clone one base away, a read error is the likely cause. This sample includes further DNA sequences coding for the same CDR3. CDR3 nucleotides: TGTGCCTGTGACTGGGGGATACGCGGGACAGCACAACTCTTCTTC. Protein: CACDWGIRGTAQLFF. The rearrangement joins TRDV2 to TRDJ2; TRDD3 matches 11 bases. Germline lookup yields CDR1 GEAIGNYY and CDR2 EKD. The CDR3 totals 15 residues.

As for this clone: The translation of this DNA and the TCRdb protein of a much larger clone differ at residue 8, probably owing to a read error; the protein shown here is translated from the DNA. This sequence joins TRDV2 and TRDJ1; no firm D call. Since TCRdb gives no J gene, matching the DNA to germline was used here to assign it. V lost 1 base and J 1 base, leaving 15 bases between the germline ends. This CDR3 spans 16 amino acids. Germline CDR1 and CDR2: GEAIGNYY and EKD. CDR3 loop: CACDTGEEPTTDKLIF. The CDR3 DNA is TGTGCCTGTGACACAGGCGAAGAACCCACCACCGATAAACTCATCTTT.

Comments on this clone: With a far larger clone one base away, a read error is the likely cause. This specimen includes other DNA sequences encoding the same CDR3. The V and J genes are TRDV1 and TRDJ1; D remains ambiguous. The CDR3 runs 19 residues. The germline V gene has CDR1 TSWWSYY and CDR2 QGS. The V gene lost 4 bases and the J gene lost 3 bases, with 27 bases spanning the gap. The CDR3 region is CALGVQAPREGYASDKLIF. The CDR3 DNA is TGTGCTCTTGGGGTTCAGGCCCCACGCGAGGGGTACGCTTCCGATAAACTCATCTTT.

This clone occurred a few times. One base separates it from a far larger clone, so it is likely a read error. This CDR3 is also generated by other DNA sequences in the sample. The chain joins TRDV2 to TRDJ1, with TRDD3 matching 10 bases. Germline V gives CDR1 GEAIGNYY, CDR2 EKD. V shed 1 base and J 0 bases; nucleotides not matched to a gene: 13. CDR3 size: 19 residues. The CDR3 DNA sequence: TGTGCCTGTGACACTGTCGGGGGATACGAGGGGGGATACACCGATAAACTCATCTTT. It encodes CACDTVGGYEGGYTDKLIF.

This clone was detected only a few times. TCRdb attributes to this sequence the protein of a much larger clone, which differs from the DNA translation at residue 8; a read error is likely, and the protein displayed is translated from the DNA. The rearrangement uses TRDV2 and TRDJ3; 9 bases map to TRDD3. The J gene is absent in TCRdb and was assigned here via DNA matching to germline. The CDR3 runs 22 residues. The germline gives CDR1 GEAIGNYY, CDR2 EKD. V shed 0 bases and J 0 bases; nucleotides not matched to a gene: 14. The CDR3 is CACDTVFILGEPHSWDTRQMFF. In DNA, the CDR3 is TGTGCCTGTGACACCGTCTTCATACTGGGGGAACCCCACTCCTGGGACACCCGACAGATGTTTTTC.

This clone was seen a few times. This likely came from a read error, as a far larger clone is one base away. This rearrangement joins TRDV1 to TRDJ1; 8 nucleotides agree with TRDD3. Since TCRdb gives no J gene, matching the DNA to germline was used here to assign it. With V trimmed by 2 bases and J by 0 bases, 23 bases remained unmatched. This CDR3 is built from 22 residues. Germline CDR1 and CDR2: TSWWSYY and QGS. As DNA, the CDR3 is TGTGCTCTTGGGGAAGATTGGCCCTCCGCGTGGTGGGGGATCCACTACACCGATAAACTCATCTTT. Residues: CALGEDWPSAWWGIHYTDKLIF.

CDR3 amino acids: CALGEIVRYWGVPGFADKLIF. CDR3 coding DNA: TGTGCTCTTGGGGAAATAGTTCGGTACTGGGGGGTTCCGGGTTTCGCCGATAAACTCATCTTT. This chain connects TRDV1 to TRDJ1; 8 bases fit TRDD3. No J segment appears in TCRdb, so it was assigned here by matching the sequence to germline. Germline V CDR1 and CDR2: TSWWSYY, QGS. V was pared by 2 bases and J by 3 bases, with 23 bases of the junction left unmatched. This CDR3 has 21 amino acids.

Regarding this clone: This DNA translates differently at residue 13 from the TCRdb protein, which is that of a much larger clone; a read error is likely, and the protein shown is the DNA's own translation. The CDR3 DNA follows: TGTGCCTGTGGTACCAGAGGGGGGTACACCGATAAACCCATCTTT. Its protein is CACGTRGGYTDKPIF. This sequence joins TRDV2 and TRDJ1, with D possibly matching TRDD3 (5 bases). CDR1 and CDR2 from the germline V gene are GEAIGNYY and EKD. The CDR3 extends over 15 amino acids.

There are a few counts of this clone. TCRdb shows a much larger clone's protein in place of this DNA's translation, and the two differ at residue 3, likely through a read error; the protein shown is translated from the DNA. The gene calls are TRDV1 and TRDJ1; the D call may be TRDD2 or TRDD3 (7 bases each). CDR1 and CDR2 from the germline V gene are TSWWSYY and QGS. The CDR3 loop spans 23 amino acids. The CDR3 protein is CARGEPGGFPTGFVGGGFDKLIF. In DNA, the CDR3 is TGTGCTCGTGGGGAACCCGGGGGATTTCCTACTGGATTCGTTGGTGGGGGGTTCGATAAACTCATCTTT.

Details on this clone: TCRdb lists the protein of a much larger clone for this DNA, which differs at residue 14, so this is likely a read error; the protein given here is translated from the DNA itself. This sequence joins TRDV1 and TRDJ3; 11 bases are a match to TRDD3. J lost 0 bases, V lost 1 base, and 14 bases had no gene match. The CDR3 sequence is 23 residues long. CDR1 and CDR2 (germline): TSWWSYY, QGS. CDR3 nucleotide sequence: TGTGCTCTTGGGGAACGTTTTCTTTACTGGGGGATAATCCCCTCCTGGGACACCCGACAGATGTTTTTC. It yields the protein CALGERFLYWGIIPSWDTRQMFF.

Only a few counts were recorded for this clone. A much larger clone lies a single base off, so this may be a read error. V and J are TRDV2 and TRDJ1; 11 positions agree with TRDD3. TCRdb is silent on the J gene; assignment here came from matching the DNA to germline. The germline CDR1 and CDR2 sequences are GEAIGNYY and EKD. The CDR3 totals 25 residues. DNA of the CDR3: TGTGCCTGCGACACGGGTTTCTCCAGGCCCCCGGAACTGGGGGATAGTTTCCCGGGCACCGATAAACTCATCTTT. It translates to CACDTGFSRPPELGDSFPGTDKLIF.

As to this clone: Given a far larger clone just one base away, this is likely a sequencing read error. Other nucleotide sequences from this sample produce the same CDR3. V and J are TRDV1 and TRDJ1; D is ambiguous. TCRdb leaves out the J gene; it was filled in here by matching the DNA to germline. The CDR3 contains 14 residues. From germline, CDR1 is TSWWSYY and CDR2 QGS. The CDR3 nucleotides are TGTGCTCTTGGGGAACAATCGTACACCGACAAACTCATCTTT. The encoded protein is CALGEQSYTDKLIF.

The table lists this clone with a few counts. This sequence is one base from a far larger clone and is likely a read error. Within the sample, other DNA sequences also encode this same CDR3. The gene calls are TRDV1 and TRDJ1, with 11 bases matching TRDD3. The V gene's germline CDR1 is TSWWSYY and CDR2 QGS. CDR3 size: 18 residues. The CDR3: CALWEPGLLGDKTDKLIF. CDR3 nucleotides: TGTGCTCTTTGGGAACCCGGCTTACTGGGGGATAAAACCGATAAGCTCATCTTT.

This clone was detected a few times. This rearrangement joins TRDV1 to TRDJ1; D perhaps matches TRDD3 (6 bases). TCRdb records no J gene; here it was assigned by comparing the DNA to germline. This CDR3 region has 17 residues. Germline V gene sequence: CDR1 TSWWSYY, CDR2 QGS. The germline V and J ends were trimmed by 5 bases and 0 bases, with 19 bases remaining between them. The CDR3 here is CALGHRRWGQYTDKLIF. In DNA form, the CDR3 reads TGTGCTCTTGGGCATCGGAGGTGGGGGCAGTACACCGATAAACTCATCTTT.

This clone is deemed medium-sized. This same CDR3 is encoded by further DNA sequences in the sample. The V and J genes are TRDV1 and TRDJ1, with D unclear. Trimming took 9 bases from V and 3 from J, leaving 14 bases between them. Germline values: CDR1 TSWWSYY, CDR2 QGS. The CDR3 contains 13 residues. DNA of the CDR3: TGTGCTCTCGTTTCCCTCGAATCCGATAAACTCATCTTT. Amino acid sequence: CALVSLESDKLIF.